This TCR beta chain was identified during a study of CD8 T cells in Susac syndrome. Across the study: When blood was collected, patients with Susac syndrome were therapy-naive, were taking corticosteroids, or were receiving intravenous immunoglobulin alone.

RNA was extracted with the RNeasy kit, and a quantity of roughly 0.5 to 1 ug was reverse transcribed using random hexamers. One entry per CDR3 protein, called by TCRdb with MiXCR from the immunoSEQ multiplex PCR reads. Of roughly 110,000 distinct CDR3 sequences in the sample, less than 95% were seen once. Germline V lookup: CDR1 SQVTM, CDR2 ANQGSEA. CDR3 length: 12 residues. Trimming pared 6 bases from V and 6 bases from J, leaving 15 bases between. Regarding the study as a whole: Susac-specific public clones found in total CD8+ repertoires numbered 15 to 20, and those in CD8+ TEMRA repertoires numbered about five. CD8+ clones in Susac expanded most in TEMRA cells and active patients.

With respect to this clonotype: The target antigen is unknown.

V is TRBV29-1 and J is TRBJ2-7; no reliable D call. This clonotype was obtained from a human donor with Susac syndrome. Material for sequencing was CD8+ T cells from PBMCs. CDR3 bases: TGCAGCGTCGGCCCAGCCGCCGGCGAGCAGTACTTC. Translated, it gives CSVGPAAGEQYF.